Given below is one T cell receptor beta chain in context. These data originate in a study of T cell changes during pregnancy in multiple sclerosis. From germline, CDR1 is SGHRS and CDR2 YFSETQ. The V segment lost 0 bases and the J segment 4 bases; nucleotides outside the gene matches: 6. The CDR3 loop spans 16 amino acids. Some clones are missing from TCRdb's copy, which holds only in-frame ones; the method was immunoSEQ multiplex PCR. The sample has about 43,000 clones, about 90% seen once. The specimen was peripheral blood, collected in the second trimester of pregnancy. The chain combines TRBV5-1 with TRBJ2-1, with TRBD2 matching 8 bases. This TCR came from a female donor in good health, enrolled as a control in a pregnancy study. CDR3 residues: CASSLAQGLAYNEQFF. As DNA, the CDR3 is TGCGCCAGCAGCTTGGCCCAAGGACTAGCTTACAATGAGCAGTTCTTC.